The 27 T cell receptor beta chains given below trace back to one sample, sequenced in a study of T cells in Graves' hyperthyroidism and ophthalmopathy. From RNA transcripts, TCR beta CDR3 regions were amplified. First-round RT-PCR targeting the TCR CDR3 was performed with the HTBI primer set. In TCRdb, the multiplex PCR reads were re-called with MiXCR into one record per CDR3 protein. The table records 450,000 to 600,000 distinct CDR3 sequences, 11% to 15% of them present only once. Sequencing was done on a sample of blood. All receptors come from a woman aged 40 to 49 with Graves' hyperthyroidism.

This clonotype was found many times. Written as DNA, the CDR3 is TGTGCCAGCTTCCCAGGTGGGAATAGCAATCAGCCCCAGCATTTT. Its translation is CASFPGGNSNQPQHF. The chain recombines TRBV28 with TRBJ1-5; D call uncertain. The CDR3 spans 15 residues. With 8 bases removed from V and 0 bases from J, the gap between germline ends came to 14 bases. Germline assignment: CDR1 MDHEN and CDR2 SYDVKM.

This clonotype has ten or more counts. This rearrangement joins TRBV12-3 or TRBV12-4 to TRBJ1-2; D remains ambiguous. This CDR3 region has 11 residues. V dropped 3 bases and J dropped 3 bases, with 2 bases sitting between them. The CDR3 is CASSLDYGYTF. The CDR3 DNA follows: TGTGCCAGCAGTTTGGACTATGGCTACACCTTC.

As for this clonotype: This may be a read error: a much more frequent sequence differs by one nucleotide. This chain links TRBV7-8 with TRBJ2-7, with D possibly being TRBD2 (6 bases). V lost 5 bases to trimming and J lost 5 bases, with 19 bases between them. The CDR3 has 15 residues. Germline CDR1 SGHVS, CDR2 FQNEAQ. CDR3 nucleotide sequence: TGTGCCAGCAGCCCGAGGGTGCGGGACGTCCACGAGCAGTACTTC. It specifies CASSPRVRDVHEQYF.

V usage is TRBV5-1 and J usage is TRBJ1-5, with 8 bases identical to TRBD1. Losses at the gene ends were 5 bases for V and 3 bases for J; bases not matched to a gene: 7. The CDR3 is 15 amino acids. CDR1 is SGHRS and CDR2 is YFSETQ in the germline V gene. In DNA form, the CDR3 reads TGCGCCAGCAGGCTTACAGGGGGTTCCAATCAGCCCCAGCATTTT. Protein product: CASRLTGGSNQPQHF.

A remark on this clonotype: A read error is possible here, since a much larger clone lies one base away. The CDR3 is CASSSGLLTYEQYF. The CDR3 coding sequence is TGTGCCAGCAGTTCGGGACTGTTGACCTACGAGCAGTACTTC. The chain combines TRBV28 with TRBJ2-7, with D possibly TRBD2 on 6 matching bases. The CDR3 length is 14 residues. Trimming removed 4 bases at V and 2 bases at J, with 12 bases between. Germline V gives CDR1 MDHEN, CDR2 SYDVKM.

The rearrangement joins TRBV7-9 to TRBJ2-3; 12 bases agree with TRBD2. The trim removed 0 bases at V and 2 bases at J, leaving 3 bases unmatched. CDR3 size: 17 residues. CDR1 is SEHNR, CDR2 FQNEAQ, per germline (reference sequence). The CDR3 DNA reads TGTGCCAGCAGCTTAGCGCTAGCGGGAGGGAACACAGATACGCAGTATTTT. Its protein is CASSLALAGGNTDTQYF. Looking up the rest from reference TRBV7-9 and TRBJ2-3 gives the full variable domain: DTGVSQNPRHKITKRGQNVTFRCDPISEHNRLYWYRQTLGQGPEFLTYFQNEAQLEKSRLLSDRFSAERPKGSFSTLEIQRTEQGDSAMYLCASSLALAGGNTDTQYFGPGTRLTVL.

This clonotype appeared a few times. A much more abundant neighbour one base away suggests this may be a read error. The CDR3 sequence: CAWSPGGIRYEQYF. The CDR3 nucleotides are TGTGCCTGGAGTCCCGGGGGGATCCGCTACGAGCAGTACTTC. The chain recombines TRBV30 with TRBJ2-7; 7 bases align to TRBD2. The CDR3 length is 14 residues. V lost 2 bases to trimming and J lost 3 bases; unmatched junction nucleotides: 7. Germline values: CDR1 GTSNPN, CDR2 SVGIG (reference sequence).

In its sample, this clonotype was seen a few times. The CDR3 DNA sequence: TGCGCCAGCAGCCTCGGGAGGGGGGCCCTTGGGGCCAACGTCCTGACTTTC. Residues: CASSLGRGALGANVLTF. The rearrangement links TRBV5-1 to TRBJ2-6, with TRBD2 identical over 8 bases. The CDR3 covers 17 residues. The ends lost 4 bases at V and 3 bases at J; junction bases unmatched: 9. Germline CDR1 is SGHRS and CDR2 is YFSETQ. The full variable domain, in which reference TRBV5-1 and TRBJ2-6 provide the parts outside the CDR3, is KAGVTQTPRYLIKTRGQQVTLSCSPISGHRSVSWYQQTPGQGLQFLFEYFSETQRNKGNFPGRFSGRQFSNSRSEMNVSTLELGDSALYLCASSLGRGALGANVLTFGAGSRLTVL.

This clonotype was seen ten or more times. The chain has TRBV2 and TRBJ2-7; the match to TRBD1 covers 9 bases. CDR3 length: 15 residues. The germline V gene has CDR1 SNHLY and CDR2 FYNNEI. V shed 6 bases and J 0 bases; nucleotides not matched to a gene: 6. DNA of the CDR3: TGTGCCAGCAGCGTAGACAGGGGGGTCTCCTACGAGCAGTACTTC. Translating gives CASSVDRGVSYEQYF.

This rearrangement joins TRBV7-3 to TRBJ1-1; D is ambiguous. From germline, CDR1 is SGHTA and CDR2 FQGTGA. This CDR3 has 14 amino acids. The V gene lost 4 bases and the J gene lost 0 bases, with 9 bases spanning the gap. As DNA, the CDR3 is TGTGCCAGCAGCTCGAACGGAGTGAACACTGAAGCTTTCTTT. Translating it yields CASSSNGVNTEAFF.

This clonotype was seen more than once but under ten times. The gene calls are TRBV18 and TRBJ1-5, with TRBD1 as a possible D gene (5 bases). Trimming cost V 5 bases and J 0 bases, with 20 bases left between them. There are 18 residues in the CDR3. Germline values: CDR1 KGHSH, CDR2 LQKENI. Here the CDR3 DNA reads TGTGCCAGCTCAGGGATAGGTGCAGGGAGCAATAGCAATCAGCCCCAGCATTTT. Translation gives CASSGIGAGSNSNQPQHF. The full variable domain, rest sourced from reference TRBV18 and TRBJ1-5, is NAGVMQNPRHLVRRRGQEARLRCSPMKGHSHVYWYRQLPEEGLKFMVYLQKENIIDESGMPKERFSAEFPKEGPSILRIQQVVRGDSAAYFCASSGIGAGSNSNQPQHFGDGTRLSIL.

This clonotype was seen more than once but under ten times. The chain combines TRBV30 with TRBJ1-2, with D tentatively TRBD1 (6 bases). The V gene's germline CDR1 is GTSNPN and CDR2 SVGIG (reference sequence). The CDR3 loop spans 16 amino acids. V lost 2 bases and J 8 bases, leaving 24 bases between the germline ends. CDR3 sequence: CAWSQTTAGGVGGYTF. The CDR3 DNA reads as TGTGCCTGGAGTCAAACAACCGCGGGGGGCGTAGGCGGCTACACCTTC.

This clonotype was picked up many times. The V call is TRBV28, the J call TRBJ2-1, with 7 bases that match TRBD1. The CDR3 has 15 amino acids. Trimming at V came to 5 bases and at J to 0 bases, leaving 4 bases not matched to a gene. Germline V gene sequence: CDR1 MDHEN, CDR2 SYDVKM. The CDR3 spells CASSKGGSSYNEQFF. CDR3 sequence (DNA): TGTGCCAGCAGTAAAGGGGGCTCCTCCTACAATGAGCAGTTCTTC.

This sequence joins TRBV7-9 and TRBJ2-3; D may be TRBD1 (6 bases). The CDR3 is 16 residues long. Germline lookup yields CDR1 SEHNR and CDR2 FQNEAQ (reference sequence). With 2 bases removed from V and 2 bases from J, the gap between germline ends came to 14 bases. The CDR3 region has the DNA TGTGCCAGCAGCTTAAGTGGGCAGGGGACCACAGATACGCAGTATTTT. Protein product: CASSLSGQGTTDTQYF.

This clonotype was counted ten times or more. This sequence joins TRBV15 and TRBJ2-6, with D perhaps given as TRBD1 or TRBD2 (6 bases each). This CDR3 comprises 16 residues. The V gene's germline CDR1 is LNHNV and CDR2 YYDKDF (reference sequence). The V end was cut by 1 base, the J end by 2 bases, with 9 bases between. In nucleotides, the CDR3 is TGTGCCACCAGCAGAGGGGGGGCGACTGGGGCCAACGTCCTGACTTTC. Amino acid sequence: CATSRGGATGANVLTF.

This clonotype showed up many times. The chain joins TRBV7-8 to TRBJ1-4; D not resolved. The V end was cut by 1 base, the J end by 8 bases, with 14 bases between. CDR3 size: 15 residues. Germline lookup yields CDR1 SGHVS and CDR2 FQNEAQ. CDR3 protein: CASSLEAVVGEKLFF. In DNA form, the CDR3 reads TGTGCCAGCAGCTTAGAGGCAGTAGTCGGCGAAAAACTGTTTTTT. The complete variable domain, with remaining parts taken from reference TRBV7-8 and TRBJ1-4, reads GAGVSQSPRYKVAKRGQDVALRCDPISGHVSLFWYQQALGQGPEFLTYFQNEAQLDKSGLPSDRFFAERPEGSVSTLKIQRTQQEDSAVYLCASSLEAVVGEKLFFGSGTQLSVL.

This clonotype was counted at least ten times. The chain couples TRBV6-1 to TRBJ1-2; D may be TRBD1 (5 bases). The length of the CDR3 is 13 residues. The V and J ends lost 11 bases and 1 base respectively, with 14 bases between them. Germline V gene sequence: CDR1 MNHNS, CDR2 SASEGT. The CDR3 is CAVMGPLNYGYTF. The CDR3 nucleotides are TGTGCCGTTATGGGACCACTTAACTATGGCTACACCTTC.

The V and J genes are TRBV6-1 and TRBJ2-2; TRBD2 matches at 7 bases. Trimming took 7 bases from V and 7 from J; bases not matched to a gene: 9. CDR3 length: 14 residues. Germline loops: CDR1 MNHNS, CDR2 SASEGT. DNA for the CDR3: TGTGCCAGCACGAGCGGCGGGAGTATCGGGGAGCTGTTTTTT. Its translation is CASTSGGSIGELFF.

This clonotype has ten or more counts. Being one base from a much bigger clone, this may be a read error. The rearrangement links TRBV20-1 to TRBJ2-7; no firm D call. The CDR3 has 13 residues. The V gene's germline CDR1 is DFQATT and CDR2 SNEGSKA (reference sequence). Trimming left V 1 base short and J 6 bases short, with 13 bases between. CDR3 in amino acids: CSARGIGLGEQYF. DNA of the CDR3: TGCAGTGCTAGAGGTATCGGGCTGGGCGAGCAGTACTTC.

This clonotype came up many times. The chain carries TRBV3-1 and TRBJ2-2, with a weak D call TRBD1 (5 bases). The CDR3 sequence is 17 residues long. The germline V and J ends were trimmed by 3 bases and 4 bases, with 18 bases remaining between them. Germline CDR1 and CDR2: LGHDT and YNNKEL (reference sequence). CDR3 DNA sequence: TGTGCCAGCAGCCACCGCCGACAGAAAAGGGGCACCGGGGAGCTGTTTTTT. Translated, it gives CASSHRRQKRGTGELFF.

This clonotype was found many times. The rearrangement uses TRBV3-1 and TRBJ2-1; 7 bases agree with TRBD2. With 4 bases clipped from V and 10 bases from J, the junction kept 19 bases outside the gene matches. Germline V lookup: CDR1 LGHDT, CDR2 YNNKEL (reference sequence). The CDR3 consists of 17 residues. The CDR3 DNA reads as TGTGCCAGCAGCCTAAGGGGAGGGACTGGGGACCTAAAAGAGCAGTTCTTC. This translates into CASSLRGGTGDLKEQFF.

The sample holds many counts of this clonotype. This rearrangement joins TRBV20-1 to TRBJ2-1; D call uncertain. The CDR3 loop spans 12 amino acids. CDR1 and CDR2 (germline): DFQATT, SNEGSKA (reference sequence). The ends were cut back, 1 base at V and 11 bases at J, with 12 bases in the middle. The CDR3 region is CSARVYNIQQFF. The DNA for the CDR3 is TGCAGTGCTAGAGTCTATAACATCCAGCAGTTCTTC.

This clonotype appeared many times. The chain uses TRBV2 and TRBJ2-3; D unresolved. Trimming took 2 bases from V and 7 from J, leaving 7 bases between them. This CDR3 region has 12 residues. CDR1 SNHLY and CDR2 FYNNEI come from the germline V gene. As DNA, the CDR3 is TGTGCCAGCAGTGAAACCGAGCATACGCAGTATTTT. Translating it yields CASSETEHTQYF. The full variable domain, completed using reference TRBV2 and TRBJ2-3, is EPEVTQTPSHQVTQMGQEVILRCVPISNHLYFYWYRQILGQKVEFLVSFYNNEISEKSEIFDDQFSVERPDGSNFTLKIRSTKLEDSAMYFCASSETEHTQYFGPGTRLTVL.

This clonotype occurred many times. This sequence joins TRBV2 and TRBJ2-6, with 8 bases identical to TRBD1. Unmatched junction bases numbered 2, after V lost 7 bases and J lost 0 bases. Germline CDR1 is SNHLY and CDR2 is FYNNEI. CDR3 length equals 15 residues. CDR3 in amino acids: CASTGQASGANVLTF. CDR3 bases: TGTGCCAGCACGGGACAGGCCTCTGGGGCCAACGTCCTGACTTTC.

This clonotype has ten or more counts. The chain couples TRBV10-3 to TRBJ2-7; 10 nucleotides agree with TRBD1. Germline loops: CDR1 ENHRY, CDR2 SYGVKD. The CDR3 runs to 16 residues. The J segment lost 5 bases and the V segment lost 6 bases, leaving 13 bases of the junction unmatched. CDR3 sequence: CAIRKNVGQGSHEQYF. The CDR3 bases are TGTGCCATCAGAAAAAATGTGGGACAGGGGTCCCACGAGCAGTACTTC.

The rearrangement links TRBV12-3 or TRBV12-4 to TRBJ2-3; D assignment may be TRBD1 or TRBD2 (7 bases each). V gave up 5 bases and J gave up 3 bases, with 12 bases separating them. The CDR3 is 14 residues long. CDR3 DNA sequence: TGTGCCAGCAGTACAGGGGAGGGTACAGATACGCAGTATTTT. This encodes CASSTGEGTDTQYF.

This clonotype was picked up a small number of times. This chain's CDR3 is CASSGGSYEKLFF. The DNA for the CDR3 is TGCGCCAGCAGCGGGGGGAGTTATGAAAAACTGTTTTTT. The rearrangement links TRBV4-1 to TRBJ1-4, with a weak D call TRBD1 (5 bases). Between the trimmed V and J ends, which lost 5 bases and 6 bases, there was a span of 10 bases. Germline loops: CDR1 MGHRA, CDR2 YSYEKL. This CDR3 has 13 amino acids.